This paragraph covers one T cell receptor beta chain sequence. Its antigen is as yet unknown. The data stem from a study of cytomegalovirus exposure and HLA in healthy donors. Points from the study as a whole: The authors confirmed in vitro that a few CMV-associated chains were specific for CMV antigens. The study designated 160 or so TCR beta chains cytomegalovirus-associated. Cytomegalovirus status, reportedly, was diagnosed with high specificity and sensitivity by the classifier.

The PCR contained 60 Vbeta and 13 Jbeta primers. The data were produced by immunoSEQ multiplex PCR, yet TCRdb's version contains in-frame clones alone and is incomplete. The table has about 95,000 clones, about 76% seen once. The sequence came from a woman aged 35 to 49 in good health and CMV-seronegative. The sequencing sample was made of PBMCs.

The CDR3 spells CASSLVTGTPYGYTF. In DNA, the CDR3 is TGTGCCAGCAGCTTGGTGACTGGGACACCCTATGGCTACACCTTC. The chain carries TRBV5-4 and TRBJ1-2; possibly TRBD1 for D (6 bases). Germline V gene lookup returns CDR1 SGHNT and CDR2 YYREEE (reference sequence). Trimming left V 0 bases short and J 4 bases short, with 13 bases between. There are 15 residues in the CDR3. The entire variable domain, with the rest obtained from reference TRBV5-4 and TRBJ1-2, is as follows: ETGVTQSPTHLIKTRGQQVTLRCSSQSGHNTVSWYQQALGQGPQFIFQYYREEENGRGNFPPRFSGLQFPNYSSELNVNALELDDSALYLCASSLVTGTPYGYTFGSGTRLTVV.